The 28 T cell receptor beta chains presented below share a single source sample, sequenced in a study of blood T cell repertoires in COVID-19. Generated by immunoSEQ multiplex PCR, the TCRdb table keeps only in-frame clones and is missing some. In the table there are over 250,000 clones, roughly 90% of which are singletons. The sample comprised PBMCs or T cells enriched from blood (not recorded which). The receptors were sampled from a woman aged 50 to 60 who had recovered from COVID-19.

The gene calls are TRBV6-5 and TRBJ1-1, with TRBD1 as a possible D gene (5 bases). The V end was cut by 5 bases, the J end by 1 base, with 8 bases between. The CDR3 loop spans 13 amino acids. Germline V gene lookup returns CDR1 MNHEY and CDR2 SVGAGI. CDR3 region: CASSRQQNTEAFF. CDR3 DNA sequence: TGTGCCAGCAGTCGACAGCAGAACACTGAAGCTTTCTTT.

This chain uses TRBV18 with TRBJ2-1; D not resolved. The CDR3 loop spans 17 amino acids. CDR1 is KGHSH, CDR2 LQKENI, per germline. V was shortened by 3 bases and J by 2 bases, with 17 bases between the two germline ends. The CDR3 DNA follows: TGTGCCAGCTCACCGTTTCCCGCGGAGATTACCTACAATGAGCAGTTCTTC. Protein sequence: CASSPFPAEITYNEQFF.

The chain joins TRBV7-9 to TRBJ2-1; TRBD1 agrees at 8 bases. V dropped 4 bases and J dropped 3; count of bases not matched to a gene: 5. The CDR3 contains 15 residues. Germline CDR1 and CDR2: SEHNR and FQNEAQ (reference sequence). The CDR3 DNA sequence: TGTGCCAGCAGCTCAGGACAGGGCCGCTACAATGAGCAGTTCTTC. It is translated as CASSSGQGRYNEQFF.

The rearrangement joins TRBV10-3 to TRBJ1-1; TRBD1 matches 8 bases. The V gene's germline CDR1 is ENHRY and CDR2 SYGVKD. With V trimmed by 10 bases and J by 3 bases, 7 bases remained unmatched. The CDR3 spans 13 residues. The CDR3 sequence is CANKMDRDTEAFF. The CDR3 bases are TGTGCCAACAAAATGGACAGGGACACTGAAGCTTTCTTT.

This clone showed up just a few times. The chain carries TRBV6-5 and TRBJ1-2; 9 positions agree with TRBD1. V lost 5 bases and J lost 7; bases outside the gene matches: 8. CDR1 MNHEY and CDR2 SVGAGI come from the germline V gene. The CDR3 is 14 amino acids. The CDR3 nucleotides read TGTGCCAGCAGTACAGGGGGCCGTCTTTTTGGCTACACCTTC. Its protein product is CASSTGGRLFGYTF.

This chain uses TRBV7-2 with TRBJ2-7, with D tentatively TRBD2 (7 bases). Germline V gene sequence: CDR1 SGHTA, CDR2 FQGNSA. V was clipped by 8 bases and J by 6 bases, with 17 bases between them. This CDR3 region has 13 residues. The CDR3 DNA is TGTGCCAGCCGGGGGGCGGGAGTGAGCGAGCAGTACTTC. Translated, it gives CASRGAGVSEQYF.

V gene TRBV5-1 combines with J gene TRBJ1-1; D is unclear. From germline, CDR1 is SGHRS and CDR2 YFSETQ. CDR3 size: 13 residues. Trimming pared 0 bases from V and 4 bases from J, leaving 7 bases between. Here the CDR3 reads CASSLGSSTEAFF. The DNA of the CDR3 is TGCGCCAGCAGCTTGGGGTCGAGCACTGAAGCTTTCTTT.

For the CDR3, the DNA is TGTGCCAGCAGCTTAGGAGGCGGAGGGGCAAATTCACCCCTCCACTTT. Its protein product is CASSLGGGGANSPLHF. This chain joins TRBV7-2 and TRBJ1-6; D is perhaps TRBD1 (5 bases). V lost 1 base, J lost 7 bases, and 14 bases lay in between. Per germline, CDR1 SGHTA and CDR2 FQGNSA. CDR3 length equals 16 residues.

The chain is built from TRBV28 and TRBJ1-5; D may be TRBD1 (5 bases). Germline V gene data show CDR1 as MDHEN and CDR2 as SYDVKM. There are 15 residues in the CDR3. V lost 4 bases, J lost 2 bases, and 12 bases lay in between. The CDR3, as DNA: TGTGCCAGCAGTTGGTCGGGGGATGGCAATCAGCCCCAGCATTTT. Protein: CASSWSGDGNQPQHF.

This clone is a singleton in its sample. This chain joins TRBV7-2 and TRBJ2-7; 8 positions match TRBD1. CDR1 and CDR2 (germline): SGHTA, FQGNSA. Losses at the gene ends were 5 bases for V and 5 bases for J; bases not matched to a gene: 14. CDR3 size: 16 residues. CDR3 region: CASSRQLQGVVHEQYF. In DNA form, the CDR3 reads TGTGCCAGCAGCCGTCAGCTACAGGGGGTCGTCCACGAGCAGTACTTC.

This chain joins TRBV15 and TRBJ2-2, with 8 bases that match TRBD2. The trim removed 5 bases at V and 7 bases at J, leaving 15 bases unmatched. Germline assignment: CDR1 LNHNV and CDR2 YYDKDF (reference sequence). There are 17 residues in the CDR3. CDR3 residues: CATSGPGSGSSVGELFF. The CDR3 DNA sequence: TGTGCCACCAGCGGCCCAGGGAGCGGGAGTTCGGTCGGGGAGCTGTTTTTT.

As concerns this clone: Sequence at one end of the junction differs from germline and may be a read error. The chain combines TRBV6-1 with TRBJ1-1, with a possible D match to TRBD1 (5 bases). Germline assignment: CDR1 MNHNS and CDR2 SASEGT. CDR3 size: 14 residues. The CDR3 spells CASGEGLMNTEAFF. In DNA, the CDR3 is TGTGCCAGCGGTGAGGGGCTGATGAACACTGAAGCTTTCTTT.

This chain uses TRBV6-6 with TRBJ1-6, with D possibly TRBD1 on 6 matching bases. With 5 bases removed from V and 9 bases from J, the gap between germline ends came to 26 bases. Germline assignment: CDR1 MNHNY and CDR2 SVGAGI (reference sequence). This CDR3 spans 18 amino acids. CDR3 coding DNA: TGTGCCAGCAGTCAATCCCGGACAGCCAGCCCTTTGATTTCACCCCTCCACTTT. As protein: CASSQSRTASPLISPLHF.

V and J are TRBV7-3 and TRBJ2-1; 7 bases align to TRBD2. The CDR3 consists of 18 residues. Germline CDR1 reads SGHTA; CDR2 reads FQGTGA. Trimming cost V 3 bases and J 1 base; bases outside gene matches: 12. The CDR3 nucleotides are TGTGCCAGCAGCTTCCAAGGAACAGCGGGAAGGTCCTACAATGAGCAGTTCTTC. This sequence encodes CASSFQGTAGRSYNEQFF.

CDR3 region: CASSQTSLGNTIYF. CDR3 DNA sequence: TGTGCCAGCAGCCAAACTTCGCTCGGAAACACCATATATTTT. This sequence joins TRBV3-1 (or the pseudogene TRBV3-2) and TRBJ1-3; D uncertain. The V gene's germline CDR1 is LGHDT and CDR2 YNNKEL (reference sequence). Deletions cut 2 bases from V and 4 bases from J, with 9 bases between. The CDR3 is 14 residues long.

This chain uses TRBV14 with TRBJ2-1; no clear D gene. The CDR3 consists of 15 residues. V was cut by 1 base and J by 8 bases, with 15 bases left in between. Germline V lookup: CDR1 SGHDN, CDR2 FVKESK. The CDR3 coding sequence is TGTGCCAGCAGCCAAGCTCTAAAATCATCCGATGAGCAGTTCTTC. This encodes CASSQALKSSDEQFF.

Here the CDR3 reads CASSLRPTGDTQYF. The CDR3 DNA reads as TGTGCCAGCAGTCTACGGCCCACGGGGGATACGCAGTATTTT. The chain recombines TRBV6-5 with TRBJ2-3; a weak D match, TRBD2 (5 bases). V was shortened by 5 bases and J by 6 bases, with 15 bases between the two germline ends. The CDR3 loop spans 14 amino acids. Germline V gene lookup returns CDR1 MNHEY and CDR2 SVGAGI.

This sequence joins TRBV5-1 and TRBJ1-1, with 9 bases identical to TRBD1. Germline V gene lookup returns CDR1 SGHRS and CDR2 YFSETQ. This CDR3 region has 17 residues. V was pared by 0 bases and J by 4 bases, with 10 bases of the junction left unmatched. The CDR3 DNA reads TGCGCCAGCAGCTTGGTACAGGGGGCGTCTCGAGTCACTGAAGCTTTCTTT. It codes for CASSLVQGASRVTEAFF.

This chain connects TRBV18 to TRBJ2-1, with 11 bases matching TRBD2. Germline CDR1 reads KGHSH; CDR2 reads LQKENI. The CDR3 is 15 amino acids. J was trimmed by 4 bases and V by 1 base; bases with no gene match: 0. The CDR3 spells CASSPLAGGYNEQFF. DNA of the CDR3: TGTGCCAGCTCACCACTAGCGGGAGGGTACAATGAGCAGTTCTTC.

Here the CDR3 reads CASSLGGAGEAFF. Here the CDR3 DNA reads TGTGCCAGCAGTTTGGGAGGGGCTGGTGAAGCTTTCTTT. The chain has TRBV28 and TRBJ1-1, with a weak D call TRBD1 (5 bases). V was pared by 3 bases and J by 7 bases, with 12 bases between. CDR3 length: 13 residues. Germline assignment: CDR1 MDHEN and CDR2 SYDVKM.

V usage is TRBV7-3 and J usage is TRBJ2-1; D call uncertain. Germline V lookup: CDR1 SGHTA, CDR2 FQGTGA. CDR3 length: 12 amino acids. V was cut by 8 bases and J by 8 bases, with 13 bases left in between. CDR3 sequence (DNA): TGTGCCAGCTCATTGGATAGCCATGAGCAGTTCTTC. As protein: CASSLDSHEQFF.

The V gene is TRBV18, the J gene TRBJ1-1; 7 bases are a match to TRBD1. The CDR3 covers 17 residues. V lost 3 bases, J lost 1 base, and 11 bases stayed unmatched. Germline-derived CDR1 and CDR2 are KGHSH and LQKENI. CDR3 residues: CASSPRQGREKNTEAFF. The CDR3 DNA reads TGTGCCAGCTCACCGAGACAGGGACGGGAAAAGAACACTGAAGCTTTCTTT.

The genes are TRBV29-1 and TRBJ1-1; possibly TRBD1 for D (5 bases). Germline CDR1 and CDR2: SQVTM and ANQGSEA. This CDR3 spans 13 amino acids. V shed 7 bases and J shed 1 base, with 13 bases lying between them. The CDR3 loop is CSAYSDRNTEAFF. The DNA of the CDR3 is TGCAGCGCCTACTCCGACAGGAACACTGAAGCTTTCTTT.

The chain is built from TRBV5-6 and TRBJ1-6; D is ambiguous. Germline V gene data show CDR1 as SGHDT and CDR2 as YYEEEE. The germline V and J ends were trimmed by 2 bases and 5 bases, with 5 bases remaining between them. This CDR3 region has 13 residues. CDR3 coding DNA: TGTGCCAGCAGCTTTCCGGATAATTCACCCCTCCACTTT. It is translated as CASSFPDNSPLHF. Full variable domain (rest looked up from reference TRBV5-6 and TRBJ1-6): DAGVTQSPTHLIKTRGQQVTLRCSPKSGHDTVSWYQQALGQGPQFIFQYYEEEERQRGNFPDRFSGHQFPNYSSELNVNALLLGDSALYLCASSFPDNSPLHFGNGTRLTVT.

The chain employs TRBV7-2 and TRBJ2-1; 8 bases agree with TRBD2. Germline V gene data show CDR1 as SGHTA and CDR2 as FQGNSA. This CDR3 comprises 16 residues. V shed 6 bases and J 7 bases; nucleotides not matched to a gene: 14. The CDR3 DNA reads TGTGCCAGCAGTTACCAGTCGGGAGGGCCGAGGAATGAGCAGTTCTTC. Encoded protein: CASSYQSGGPRNEQFF.

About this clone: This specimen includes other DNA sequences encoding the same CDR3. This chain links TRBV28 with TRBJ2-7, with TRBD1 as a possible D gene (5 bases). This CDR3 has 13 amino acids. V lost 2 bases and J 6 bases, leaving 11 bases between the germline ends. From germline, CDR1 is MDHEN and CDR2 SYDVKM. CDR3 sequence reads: CASSLAGSGEQYF. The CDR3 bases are TGTGCCAGCAGTTTAGCAGGGTCGGGCGAGCAGTACTTC.

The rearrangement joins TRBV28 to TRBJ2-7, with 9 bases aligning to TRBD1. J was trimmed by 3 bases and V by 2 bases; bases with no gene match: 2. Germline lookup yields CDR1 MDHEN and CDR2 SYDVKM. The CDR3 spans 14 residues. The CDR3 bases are TGTGCCAGCAGTTTAGGGGGACAGGGCTACGAGCAGTACTTC. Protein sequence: CASSLGGQGYEQYF. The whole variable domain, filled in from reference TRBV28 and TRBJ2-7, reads DVKVTQSSRYLVKRTGEKVFLECVQDMDHENMFWYRQDPGLGLRLIYFSYDVKMKEKGDIPEGYSVSREKKERFSLILESASTNQTSMYLCASSLGGQGYEQYFGPGTRLTVT.

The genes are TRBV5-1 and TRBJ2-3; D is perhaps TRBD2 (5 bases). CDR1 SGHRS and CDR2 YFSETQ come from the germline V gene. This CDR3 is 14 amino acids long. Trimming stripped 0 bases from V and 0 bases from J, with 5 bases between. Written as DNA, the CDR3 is TGCGCCAGCAGCTTGGCGGGAAGCACAGATACGCAGTATTTT. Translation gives CASSLAGSTDTQYF. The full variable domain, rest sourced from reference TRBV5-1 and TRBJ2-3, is KAGVTQTPRYLIKTRGQQVTLSCSPISGHRSVSWYQQTPGQGLQFLFEYFSETQRNKGNFPGRFSGRQFSNSRSEMNVSTLELGDSALYLCASSLAGSTDTQYFGPGTRLTVL.